This TCR beta chain originates from a study of T cell responses to AZD1222 COVID-19 vaccine. CDR3 length: 15 amino acids. The V gene's germline CDR1 is SQVTM and CDR2 ANQGSEA. V was trimmed by 1 base and J by 4 bases, leaving 13 bases between them. The repertoire was sequenced with immunoSEQ multiplex PCR; TCRdb's copy has only in-frame clones and lacks some. The sample contains 85,000 to 130,000 clones, about nine tenths of which appear only once. The material was peripheral blood, obtained 28 days after the second dose of the MenACWY control vaccine. This sequence joins TRBV29-1 and TRBJ2-2; a weak D match, TRBD1 (6 bases). The TCR was taken from an adult who received the MenACWY meningococcal vaccine as a control. This CDR3 reads CSVEAAGVSTGELFF. The CDR3 DNA follows: TGCAGCGTTGAAGCTGCAGGGGTGAGCACCGGGGAGCTGTTTTTT.